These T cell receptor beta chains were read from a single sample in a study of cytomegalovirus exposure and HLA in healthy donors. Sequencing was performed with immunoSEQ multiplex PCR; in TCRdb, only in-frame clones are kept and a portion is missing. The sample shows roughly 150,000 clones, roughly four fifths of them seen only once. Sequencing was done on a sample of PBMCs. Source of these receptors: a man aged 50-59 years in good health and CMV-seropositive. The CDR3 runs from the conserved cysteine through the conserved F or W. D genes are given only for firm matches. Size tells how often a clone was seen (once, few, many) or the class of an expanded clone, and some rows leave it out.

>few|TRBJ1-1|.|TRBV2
TGTGCCAGCACGTCCAACATGAACACTGAAGCTTTCTTT
CASTSNMNTEAFF
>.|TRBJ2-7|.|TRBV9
TGTGCCAGCAGCATTCGGGACGGGAGCTCCTACGAGCAGTACTTC
CASSIRDGSSYEQYF
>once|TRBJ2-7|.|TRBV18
TGTGCCAGCTCACCAAACAACTCCTACGAGCAGTACTTC
CASSPNNSYEQYF
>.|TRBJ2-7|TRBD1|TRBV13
TGTGCCAGCAGCACGGGACAGAGCGAAGGGGAGCAGTACTTC
CASSTGQSEGEQYF
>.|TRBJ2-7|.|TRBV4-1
TGCGCCAGCAGCCAAAAGGAGGTCGGAACCTACGAGCAGTACTTC
CASSQKEVGTYEQYF
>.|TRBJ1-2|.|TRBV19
TGTGCCTCCATGGGCTCGTATGGCTACACCTTC
CASMGSYGYTF
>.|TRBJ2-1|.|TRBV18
TGTGCCAGCTCACCTCCATACAATGAGCAGTTCTTC
CASSPPYNEQFF
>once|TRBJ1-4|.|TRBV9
TGTGCCAGCAGCCCCTCTTCGGGTGAAAAACTGTTTTTT
CASSPSSGEKLFF
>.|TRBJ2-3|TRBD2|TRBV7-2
TGTGCCAGCAGCCTTCTAGCGGGGGGTAGCACAGATACGCAGTATTTT
CASSLLAGGSTDTQYF
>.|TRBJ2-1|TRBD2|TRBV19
TGTGCCAGTAGCCCCTCTCCCCCCGGGACTAAGCAGTTCTTC
CASSPSPPGTKQFF
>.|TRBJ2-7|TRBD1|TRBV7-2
TGTGCCAGCAGCTTTACCGGGACAGGGGGCTACGAGCAGTACTTC
CASSFTGTGGYEQYF
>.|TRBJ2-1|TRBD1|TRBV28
TGTGCCAGCAGTTCATCCGGGACAGGGGACTCCTACAATGAGCAGTTCTTC
CASSSSGTGDSYNEQFF
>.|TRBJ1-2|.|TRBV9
TGTGCCAGCAGCGTAGCCGGCACTATTAGCTATGGCTACACCTTC
CASSVAGTISYGYTF
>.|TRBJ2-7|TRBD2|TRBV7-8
TGTGCCAGCAGCATCGGCGGGGGAAAGTACGAGCAGTACTTC
CASSIGGGKYEQYF